The 9 T cell receptor beta chains listed next were all sequenced from one sample in a study of neurological immune-mediated disorders. From the 5' RACE reads, TCRdb called clonotypes with MiXCR, one entry per CDR3 protein. Among about 50,000 distinct CDR3 sequences listed, 15% to 20% were seen once. Sequencing was carried out using PBMCs. These receptors were collected from a man aged 60-69 years in good health.

This clonotype was counted ten times or more. This sequence joins TRBV5-1 and TRBJ2-3; 12 nucleotides align to TRBD2. The germline gives CDR1 SGHRS, CDR2 YFSETQ. This CDR3 is built from 15 residues. With 4 bases clipped from V and 4 bases from J, the junction kept 4 bases outside the gene matches. CDR3: CASSPLAGGADTQYF. DNA for the CDR3: TGCGCCAGCAGCCCACTAGCGGGAGGCGCAGATACGCAGTATTTT. Combining the CDR3 with reference TRBV5-1 and TRBJ2-3 gives the whole variable domain KAGVTQTPRYLIKTRGQQVTLSCSPISGHRSVSWYQQTPGQGLQFLFEYFSETQRNKGNFPGRFSGRQFSNSRSEMNVSTLELGDSALYLCASSPLAGGADTQYFGPGTRLTVL.

This clonotype has at least ten counts. This chain uses TRBV10-3 with TRBJ2-1; weak D call: TRBD2 (5 bases). This CDR3 has 16 residues. CDR1 is ENHRY and CDR2 is SYGVKD in the germline V gene. Trimming stripped 0 bases from V and 0 bases from J, with 9 bases between. CDR3 region: CAISESSVSSYNEQFF. DNA for the CDR3: TGTGCCATCAGTGAGTCTAGCGTCAGCTCCTACAATGAGCAGTTCTTC.

This clonotype was seen at least ten times. The chain couples TRBV7-2 to TRBJ2-7, with a weak D call TRBD1 (6 bases). Germline CDR1 reads SGHTA; CDR2 reads FQGNSA. V was trimmed by 5 bases and J by 1 base, leaving 12 bases between them. The CDR3 is 14 amino acids. The CDR3 here is CASSIHRDSYEQYF. The CDR3 DNA sequence: TGTGCCAGCAGCATCCACAGGGATTCCTACGAGCAGTACTTC.

This clonotype was seen repeatedly, ten times or more. This chain joins TRBV5-4 and TRBJ1-1; no reliable D call. CDR3 size: 12 residues. Per germline, CDR1 SGHNT and CDR2 YYREEE (reference sequence). Deletions cut 0 bases from V and 6 bases from J, with 6 bases between. The DNA of the CDR3 is TGTGCCAGCAGCTTGGGGAGGGCTGAAGCTTTCTTT. As protein: CASSLGRAEAFF.

At least ten counts were recorded for this clonotype. This chain joins TRBV3-1 and TRBJ1-4; D is undetermined. Trimming shortened V by 1 base and J by 4 bases, and 7 bases separated the two germline ends. Germline assignment: CDR1 LGHDT and CDR2 YNNKEL (reference sequence). CDR3 size: 14 residues. The CDR3 spells CASSQGWGNEKLFF. The CDR3 nucleotides read TGTGCCAGCAGCCAAGGATGGGGTAATGAAAAACTGTTTTTT.

The chain combines TRBV20-1 with TRBJ2-7; tentative D call: TRBD2 (7 bases). CDR1 and CDR2 (germline): DFQATT, SNEGSKA (reference sequence). V dropped 7 bases and J dropped 10 bases, with 20 bases sitting between them. This CDR3 is built from 12 residues. CDR3 coding DNA: TGCAGTGTCTCCCTGGCGGGGGCCGACCAGTACTTC. Its protein product is CSVSLAGADQYF.

This clonotype came up many times. The V gene is TRBV7-6, the J gene TRBJ2-3, with 14 bases lining up with TRBD2. The V gene's germline CDR1 is SGHVS and CDR2 FNYEAQ. The V segment lost 5 bases and the J segment 2 bases; nucleotides outside the gene matches: 6. The CDR3 covers 17 residues. CDR3 coding DNA: TGTGCCAGCAGCCGTAGACTAGCGGGAGGGACCACAGATACGCAGTATTTT. Its translation is CASSRRLAGGTTDTQYF.

At least ten counts were recorded for this clonotype. The CDR3 spells CASSSEPGQPSPVTF. The DNA of the CDR3 is TGTGCCAGCTCATCCGAACCGGGACAGCCCTCTCCAGTCACCTTC. The chain employs TRBV18 and TRBJ1-2; 7 bases line up with TRBD1. Per germline, CDR1 KGHSH and CDR2 LQKENI. The CDR3 is 15 residues long. V was clipped by 5 bases and J by 13 bases; unmatched bases: 19.

This clonotype was detected ten times or more. The chain employs TRBV7-2 and TRBJ1-6, with D uncertain. Germline CDR1 reads SGHTA; CDR2 reads FQGNSA. Trimming pared 1 base from V and 9 bases from J, leaving 13 bases between. The length of the CDR3 is 15 residues. The CDR3 DNA reads as TGTGCCAGCAGCTTAGAAGATGGAGTAGGTTCACCCCTCCACTTT. Protein product: CASSLEDGVGSPLHF. Supplemented by reference TRBV7-2 and TRBJ1-6, the full variable domain reads GAGVSQSPSNKVTEKGKDVELRCDPISGHTALYWYRQSLGQGLEFLIYFQGNSAPDKSGLPSDRFSAERTGGSVSTLTIQRTQQEDSAVYLCASSLEDGVGSPLHFGNGTRLTVT.